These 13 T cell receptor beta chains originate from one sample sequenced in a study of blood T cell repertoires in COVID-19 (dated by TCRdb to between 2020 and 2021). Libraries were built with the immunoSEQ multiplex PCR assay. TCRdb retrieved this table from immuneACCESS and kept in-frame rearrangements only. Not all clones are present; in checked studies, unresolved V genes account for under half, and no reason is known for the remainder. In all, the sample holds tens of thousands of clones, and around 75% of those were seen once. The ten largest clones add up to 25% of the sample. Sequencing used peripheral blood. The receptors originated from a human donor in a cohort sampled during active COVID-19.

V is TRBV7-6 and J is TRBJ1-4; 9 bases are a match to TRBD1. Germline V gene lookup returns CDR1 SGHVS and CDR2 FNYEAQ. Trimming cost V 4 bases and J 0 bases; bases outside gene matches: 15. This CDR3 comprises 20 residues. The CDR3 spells CASSSRPGQGPIATNEKLFF. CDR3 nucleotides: TGTGCCAGCAGCTCCCGTCCGGGACAGGGCCCCATTGCAACTAATGAAAAACTGTTTTTT. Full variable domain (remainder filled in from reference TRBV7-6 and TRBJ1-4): GAGVSQSPRYKVTKRGQDVALRCDPISGHVSLYWYRQALGQGPEFLTYFNYEAQQDKSGLPNDRFSAERPEGSISTLTIQRTEQRDSAMYRCASSSRPGQGPIATNEKLFFGSGTQLSVL.

The CDR3 spells CASSLTWTALYF. The CDR3 region has the DNA TGTGCCAGCAGTTTAACTTGGACAGCCCTTTACTTC. The V call is TRBV28, the J call TRBJ2-7; possibly TRBD1 for D (6 bases). The germline V and J ends were trimmed by 2 bases and 13 bases, with 15 bases remaining between them. Germline CDR1 is MDHEN and CDR2 is SYDVKM. CDR3 length: 12 amino acids.

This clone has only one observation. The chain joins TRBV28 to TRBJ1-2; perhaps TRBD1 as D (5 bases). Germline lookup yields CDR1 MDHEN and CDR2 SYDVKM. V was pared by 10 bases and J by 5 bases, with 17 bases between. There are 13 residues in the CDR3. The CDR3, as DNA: TGTGCCAACTTGTGGGGGGTAGGGTATGGCTACACCTTC. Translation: CANLWGVGYGYTF.

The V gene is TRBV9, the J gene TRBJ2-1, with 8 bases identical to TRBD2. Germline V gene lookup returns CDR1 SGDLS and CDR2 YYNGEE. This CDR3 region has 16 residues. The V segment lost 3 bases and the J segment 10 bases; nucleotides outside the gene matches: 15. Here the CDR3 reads CASSGVASGGGGEQFF. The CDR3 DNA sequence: TGTGCCAGCAGCGGAGTGGCGAGCGGGGGCGGGGGGGAGCAGTTCTTC.

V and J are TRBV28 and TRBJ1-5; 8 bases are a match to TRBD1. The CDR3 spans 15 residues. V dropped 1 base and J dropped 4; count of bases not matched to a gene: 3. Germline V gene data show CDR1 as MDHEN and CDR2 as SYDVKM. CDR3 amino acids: CASSLSTGGNQPQHF. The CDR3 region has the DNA TGTGCCAGCAGTTTATCTACAGGGGGAAATCAGCCCCAGCATTTT.

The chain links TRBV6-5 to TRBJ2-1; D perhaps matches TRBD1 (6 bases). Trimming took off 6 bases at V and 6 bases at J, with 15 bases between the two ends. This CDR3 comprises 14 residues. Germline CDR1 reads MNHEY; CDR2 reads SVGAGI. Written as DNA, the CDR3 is TGTGCCAGCAGCCAAAACAGGGTTACCAATGAGCAGTTCTTC. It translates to CASSQNRVTNEQFF.

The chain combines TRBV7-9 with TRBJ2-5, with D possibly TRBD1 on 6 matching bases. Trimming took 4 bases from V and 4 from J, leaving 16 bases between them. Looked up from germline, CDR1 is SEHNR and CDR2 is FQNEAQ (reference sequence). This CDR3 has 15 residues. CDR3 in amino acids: CASSSGQGEGETQYF. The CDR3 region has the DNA TGTGCCAGCAGCTCGGGACAAGGTGAGGGAGAGACCCAGTACTTC.

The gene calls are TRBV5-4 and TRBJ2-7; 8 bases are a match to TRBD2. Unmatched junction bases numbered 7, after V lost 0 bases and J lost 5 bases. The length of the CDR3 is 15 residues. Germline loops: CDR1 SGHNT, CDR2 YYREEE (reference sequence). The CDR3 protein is CASSLGGGTPNEQYF. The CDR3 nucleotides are TGTGCCAGCAGCTTGGGCGGGGGGACCCCGAACGAGCAGTACTTC.

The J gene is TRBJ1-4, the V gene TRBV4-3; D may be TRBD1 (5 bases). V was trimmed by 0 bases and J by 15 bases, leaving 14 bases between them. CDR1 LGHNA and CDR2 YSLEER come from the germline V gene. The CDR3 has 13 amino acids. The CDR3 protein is CASSQDRVRVLFF. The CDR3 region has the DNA TGCGCCAGCAGCCAAGATCGGGTCAGGGTGTTGTTTTTT.

CDR3 DNA: TGCGCCAGCAGCCAAGTAGCGACGAGCTCTGGAAACACCATATATTTT. As protein: CASSQVATSSGNTIYF. V usage is TRBV4-3 and J usage is TRBJ1-3; D ambiguous. The CDR3 covers 16 residues. V was pared by 1 base and J by 0 bases, with 10 bases between. Germline-derived CDR1 and CDR2 are LGHNA and YSLEER.

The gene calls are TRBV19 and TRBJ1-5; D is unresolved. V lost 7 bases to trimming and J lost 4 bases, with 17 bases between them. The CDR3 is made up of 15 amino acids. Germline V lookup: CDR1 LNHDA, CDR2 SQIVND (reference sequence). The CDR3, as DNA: TGTGCCAGTACGCCGGGTTCGGGTCCTAATCAGCCCCAGCATTTT. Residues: CASTPGSGPNQPQHF.

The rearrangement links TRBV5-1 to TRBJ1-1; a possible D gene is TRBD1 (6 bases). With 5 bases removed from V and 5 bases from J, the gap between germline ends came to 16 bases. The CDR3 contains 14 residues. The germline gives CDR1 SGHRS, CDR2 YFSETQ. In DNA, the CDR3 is TGCGCCAGCAGGTGGGGACAAGCGGGGACTGAAGCTTTCTTT. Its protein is CASRWGQAGTEAFF. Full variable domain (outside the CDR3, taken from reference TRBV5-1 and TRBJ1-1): KAGVTQTPRYLIKTRGQQVTLSCSPISGHRSVSWYQQTPGQGLQFLFEYFSETQRNKGNFPGRFSGRQFSNSRSEMNVSTLELGDSALYLCASRWGQAGTEAFFGQGTRLTVV.

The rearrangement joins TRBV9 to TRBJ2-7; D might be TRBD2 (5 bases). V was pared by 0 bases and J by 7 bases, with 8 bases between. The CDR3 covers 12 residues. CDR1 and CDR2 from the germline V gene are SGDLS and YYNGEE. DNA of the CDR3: TGTGCCAGCAGCGTAGGAAGAGGGGAGCAGTACTTC. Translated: CASSVGRGEQYF.